These T cell receptor beta chains were read from a single sample in a study of blood T cell repertoires in COVID-19. Sequencing was performed with immunoSEQ multiplex PCR; in TCRdb, only in-frame clones are kept and a portion is missing. The sample has some 120,000 clones, 85% seen once; the top ten hold 25% to 30%. Sequenced input: peripheral blood. The receptors were gathered from a woman aged 80 or older with acute or convalescent COVID-19. Each CDR3 is given with its conserved first and last residue. D genes are given only for firm matches. Clone size, where shown, is once, few, many, or a class for clones that have expanded.

j_call	clone_size	v_call	d_call	cdr3_nt	cdr3_aa
TRBJ1-1	NA	TRBV4-3	NA	TGCGCCAGCAGCCTCGTTCAGGGGTCCACTGAAGCTTTCTTT	CASSLVQGSTEAFF
TRBJ1-3	NA	TRBV10-3	TRBD1	TGTGCCACCTGGGACAGCGACCTTCTTGGAAACACCATATATTTT	CATWDSDLLGNTIYF
TRBJ2-2	NA	TRBV14	TRBD1	TGTGCCAGCAGCCAGGGACAGACGAACACCGGGGAGCTGTTTTTT	CASSQGQTNTGELFF
TRBJ1-2	NA	TRBV9	NA	TGTGCCAGCAGCTACTCAAACTATGGCTACACCTTC	CASSYSNYGYTF
TRBJ1-2	NA	TRBV3-1/TRBV3-2	NA	TGTGCCAGCAGCCAAGGGCCTCCCAGGCCTGGCTACACCTTC	CASSQGPPRPGYTF
TRBJ1-6	once	TRBV7-2	TRBD1	TGTGCCAGCAGCTTAGTCCCGGGCCGCACAGGGGGTAATTCACCCCTCCACTTT	CASSLVPGRTGGNSPLHF
TRBJ2-7	NA	TRBV10-3	TRBD1	TGTGCCATCAAAGGTGGGACAGAAGATTACGAGCAGTACTTC	CAIKGGTEDYEQYF
TRBJ1-3	NA	TRBV7-8	NA	TGTGCCAGCACCTTGCTAGCTGGAAACACCATATATTTT	CASTLLAGNTIYF
TRBJ2-6	NA	TRBV7-9	NA	TGTGCCAGCAGCTTAGCGGTTAGAAAGTTCTCTGGGGCCAACGTCCTGACTTTC	CASSLAVRKFSGANVLTF
TRBJ2-7	NA	TRBV5-1	TRBD2	TGCGCCAGCTCGAATAGACTAGCCGCATCCTACGAGCAGTACTTC	CASSNRLAASYEQYF
TRBJ2-5	NA	TRBV27	NA	TGTGCCAGCCGGGTGAGGTTTCAGGAGACCCAGTACTTC	CASRVRFQETQYF
TRBJ2-5	NA	TRBV28	NA	TGTGCCAGCAGATCCGAGGTGACCCAGTACTTC	CASRSEVTQYF
TRBJ2-4	NA	TRBV6-2/TRBV6-3	TRBD2	TGTGCCAGCAGTTACGGGACTAGCGGGCCTAAGTACTTC	CASSYGTSGPKYF
TRBJ2-7	NA	TRBV6-5	NA	TGTGCCAGCAGTCTACAGGGTTACGAGCAGTACTTC	CASSLQGYEQYF
TRBJ2-3	NA	TRBV5-4	NA	TGTGCCAGCAGACCAGGGTTCACAGATACGCAGTATTTT	CASRPGFTDTQYF
TRBJ2-2	NA	TRBV4-2	TRBD2	TGTGCCAGCAGCCAAGATAGTCCTAGCGGGGGGAACACCGGGGAGCTGTTTTTT	CASSQDSPSGGNTGELFF
TRBJ2-5	NA	TRBV9	NA	TGTGCCAGCAGCATAAGCTTGGAGGAGACCCAGTACTTC	CASSISLEETQYF
TRBJ1-3	NA	TRBV3-1/TRBV3-2	TRBD1	TGTGCCAGCAGCCGACAGGGCTTCTCTGGAAACACCATATATTTT	CASSRQGFSGNTIYF
TRBJ2-2	NA	TRBV6-5	NA	TGTGCCAGCAGGGGGCTTTTCACCGGGGAGCTGTTTTTT	CASRGLFTGELFF
TRBJ2-3	NA	TRBV5-1	NA	TGCGCCAGCTTCTACAGAACCACAGATACGCAGTATTTT	CASFYRTTDTQYF
TRBJ1-1	NA	TRBV3-1/TRBV3-2	NA	TGTGCCAGCAGCCTATACGGGGGGAAGACTGAAGCTTTCTTT	CASSLYGGKTEAFF
TRBJ1-1	NA	TRBV7-9	NA	TGTGCCAGCAGCTTAGTGAGCTTTATGAACACTGAAGCTTTCTTT	CASSLVSFMNTEAFF
TRBJ1-1	NA	TRBV19	NA	TGTGCCAGTAGTATTCGTAGGGGTCGACGCACTGAAGCTTTCTTT	CASSIRRGRRTEAFF
TRBJ1-5	NA	TRBV7-9	NA	TGTGCCAGCAGCTCCCTTAACAATCAGCCCCAGCATTTT	CASSSLNNQPQHF
TRBJ2-5	NA	TRBV18	NA	TGTGCCAGCTCAGCGCAAGAGACCCAGTACTTC	CASSAQETQYF
TRBJ1-5	NA	TRBV5-1	TRBD1	TGCGCCAGCAGCCCCAGGTTTGGGACAGCCTTCGCAAGCAATCAGCCCCAGCATTTT	CASSPRFGTAFASNQPQHF
TRBJ1-1	NA	TRBV7-9	NA	TGTGCCAGCAGCTACTCCGGGACTAACACTGAAGCTTTCTTT	CASSYSGTNTEAFF
TRBJ1-5	NA	TRBV5-6	TRBD1	TGTGCCAGCAGCTCGACAGGGCGCAATCAGCCCCAGCATTTT	CASSSTGRNQPQHF
TRBJ2-3	NA	TRBV2	TRBD2	TGTGCCAGCAGTGACCCGGGACTAGCGGGGGGAAGCACAGATACGCAGTATTTT	CASSDPGLAGGSTDTQYF
TRBJ2-5	NA	TRBV12-5	NA	TGTGCTAGTGGTGGGGCCGGTGGGGTATTCCAAGAGACCCAGTACTTC	CASGGAGGVFQETQYF
TRBJ1-1	once	TRBV10-3	NA	TGTGCCATCAGTGAGTCGACAGGATACGGCACTGAAGCTTTCTTT	CAISESTGYGTEAFF
TRBJ2-1	NA	TRBV11-2	TRBD1	TGTGCCAGCAGCATCCGGGACAGGGACTACAATGAGCAGTTCTTC	CASSIRDRDYNEQFF
TRBJ2-1	NA	TRBV18	NA	TGTGCCAGCTCACCCTTCCGGCCGGGGGGCCAAGGCGGTAATGAGCAGTTCTTC	CASSPFRPGGQGGNEQFF
TRBJ2-3	once	TRBV7-9	NA	TGTGCCAGCAGCCCAGCGAGACTGGTTTCCACAGATACGCAGTATTTT	CASSPARLVSTDTQYF
TRBJ2-3	NA	TRBV5-1	NA	TGCGCCAGCAGCTTGAACCCCGGGTCCAGAACAGATACGCAGTATTTT	CASSLNPGSRTDTQYF
TRBJ1-2	NA	TRBV5-6	TRBD1	TGTGCCAGCAGCCCCCGACAGGGGAACTATGGCTACACCTTC	CASSPRQGNYGYTF
TRBJ1-2	NA	TRBV2	NA	TGTGCCAGCAAAATGCCATGGGGCACCACGGGCCTGGCCTTC	CASKMPWGTTGLAF
TRBJ1-2	NA	TRBV6-1	NA	TGTGCCAGCAGTGAATGGTCCCGACAGCTATCTGGCTACACCTTC	CASSEWSRQLSGYTF
TRBJ1-4	NA	TRBV7-9	NA	TGTGCCAGCAGCTTAGGACAGGATGAAAAACTGTTTTTT	CASSLGQDEKLFF
TRBJ1-2	few	TRBV11-3	TRBD1	TGTGCCAGCAGCTTACCACAGGGGGATGGCTACACCTTC	CASSLPQGDGYTF
TRBJ2-1	NA	TRBV7-9	NA	TGTGCCAGCAGCTTGGGGCAGGGGCGCCCTAGCTCCTACAATGAGCAGTTCTTC	CASSLGQGRPSSYNEQFF
TRBJ2-1	NA	TRBV5-1	TRBD2	TGCGCCAGCAGAAGCGGGGGCCCATACAATGAGCAGTTCTTC	CASRSGGPYNEQFF
TRBJ1-2	NA	TRBV4-1	NA	TGCGCCAGCAGCCCTCGGGACACGGCCACCAACGGCTACACCTTC	CASSPRDTATNGYTF
TRBJ1-5	NA	TRBV28	NA	TGTGCCAGCAGCTCATCAGCCGGGATTAGCAATCAGCCCCAGCATTTT	CASSSSAGISNQPQHF
TRBJ1-3	NA	TRBV5-1	NA	TGCGCCAGCAGCTTGCAGGGAGGAAACACCATATATTTT	CASSLQGGNTIYF